Listed below are T cell receptor beta chains from one sample, sequenced in a study of T cell responses to AZD1222 COVID-19 vaccine. Method: immunoSEQ multiplex PCR; TCRdb's copy keeps in-frame clones and lacks some. This sample has 100,000 or so clones, with around nine tenths found just once. Sample: peripheral blood, taken on day 0 of AZD1222 vaccination. Every receptor here comes from an adult in good health. The CDR3 runs from the conserved cysteine through the conserved F or W. D genes are given only for firm matches. Some rows mark clone size as missing; the rest say once, few, many or name a class of expanded clone.

cdr3_aa | cdr3_nt | d_call | v_call | clone_size | j_call
CASSAGSTQYF | TGTGCCAGCAGCGCGGGAAGTACGCAGTATTTT | - | TRBV7-9 | - | TRBJ2-3
CASSQQGTSYNEQFF | TGCGCCAGCAGCCAGCAGGGGACTAGTTACAATGAGCAGTTCTTC | TRBD2 | TRBV5-1 | - | TRBJ2-1
CASRGGNGNTIYF | TGTGCCAGCCGCGGAGGGAATGGAAACACCATATATTTT | - | TRBV6-5 | - | TRBJ1-3
CASSLWPGDYGYTF | TGTGCCAGCAGTTTATGGCCAGGGGACTATGGCTACACCTTC | - | TRBV28 | - | TRBJ1-2
CASSQDLRGGGTGELFF | TGTGCCAGCAGCCAAGATTTGAGAGGGGGCGGCACCGGGGAGCTGTTTTTT | TRBD1 | TRBV3-1/TRBV3-2 | once | TRBJ2-2
CASSSNRGQPENEQFF | TGTGCCAGCAGTTCCAACCGGGGACAGCCCGAAAATGAGCAGTTCTTC | TRBD1 | TRBV27 | few | TRBJ2-1
CASSSGTTSYNEQFF | TGCGCCAGCAGCTCCGGGACTACCTCCTACAATGAGCAGTTCTTC | TRBD2 | TRBV5-1 | - | TRBJ2-1
CASSRGSNQPQHF | TGTGCCAGCTCAAGGGGTAGCAATCAGCCCCAGCATTTT | - | TRBV12-3/TRBV12-4 | - | TRBJ1-5
CASSPGQGPHNEQFF | TGCGCCAGCAGCCCGGGACAGGGTCCCCACAATGAGCAGTTCTTC | TRBD1 | TRBV5-1 | few | TRBJ2-1
CASSTRGADTQYF | TGTGCCAGTAGTACCCGGGGTGCAGATACGCAGTATTTT | - | TRBV19 | - | TRBJ2-3
CASSQTGPEQYF | TGTGCCAGCAGCCAAACAGGGCCGGAGCAGTACTTC | - | TRBV6-6 | - | TRBJ2-7
CASSPIAGGYEQYF | TGTGCCAGCAGCCCAATAGCGGGAGGCTACGAGCAGTACTTC | TRBD2 | TRBV5-5 | - | TRBJ2-7
CASSQDGLYQETQYF | TGCGCCAGCAGCCAAGATGGGCTATACCAAGAGACCCAGTACTTC | - | TRBV4-1 | - | TRBJ2-5
CASSQVTSGGPTEQYF | TGCGCCAGCAGCCAGGTCACTAGCGGGGGCCCCACCGAGCAGTACTTC | TRBD2 | TRBV4-1 | - | TRBJ2-7
CASSPGQIYGDYGYTF | TGTGCCAGTAGTCCGGGACAGATTTATGGCGACTATGGCTACACCTTC | TRBD1 | TRBV19 | - | TRBJ1-2
CASSLGGGSYNSPLHF | TGTGCCAGCAGCTTGGGTGGGGGCTCCTATAATTCACCCCTCCACTTT | - | TRBV5-8 | - | TRBJ1-6
CASTQIGGEVSTEAFF | TGTGCCAGTACCCAGATCGGGGGAGAGGTTAGCACTGAAGCTTTCTTT | - | TRBV19 | - | TRBJ1-1
CASRALNTEAFF | TGTGCCAGTAGGGCTTTGAACACTGAAGCTTTCTTT | - | TRBV19 | - | TRBJ1-1
CASSLWIGRDRDNYGYTF | TGTGCCAGCAGCCTATGGATTGGGCGGGACAGGGATAACTATGGCTACACCTTC | TRBD1 | TRBV3-1/TRBV3-2 | - | TRBJ1-2
CASSIHSGIGELFF | TGTGCCAGTAGTATTCACAGTGGGATCGGGGAGCTGTTTTTT | - | TRBV19 | - | TRBJ2-2
CASSLQEHTGELFF | TGTGCCAGCTCACTCCAGGAGCACACCGGGGAGCTGTTTTTT | - | TRBV18 | - | TRBJ2-2
CASTPQGPNPGNEQFF | TGTGCCAGCACCCCCCAGGGACCCAACCCCGGCAATGAGCAGTTCTTC | - | TRBV5-4 | few | TRBJ2-1
CASSGSWTAYGYTF | TGTGCCAGCAGTGGTTCCTGGACAGCCTATGGCTACACCTTC | - | TRBV2 | - | TRBJ1-2
CASSLTGTLYNEQFF | TGTGCCAGCAGCTTGACCGGGACACTGTACAATGAGCAGTTCTTC | - | TRBV11-2 | - | TRBJ2-1
CASTGYTEAFF | TGTGCCAGCACCGGGTACACTGAAGCTTTCTTT | - | TRBV27 | - | TRBJ1-1
CASSPTQGYGYTF | TGTGCCAGCAGCCCCACCCAGGGCTATGGCTACACCTTC | - | TRBV3-1/TRBV3-2 | - | TRBJ1-2
CASSYSENQPQHF | TGTGCCAGCAGCTATTCGGAAAATCAGCCCCAGCATTTT | - | TRBV7-2 | - | TRBJ1-5
CASSQAGPNWNTGELFF | TGTGCCAGCTCACAAGCAGGACCGAACTGGAACACCGGGGAGCTGTTTTTT | - | TRBV18 | few | TRBJ2-2